This T cell receptor beta chain is from a study of control samples from healthy donors and cancer patients. Libraries were prepared by immunoSEQ multiplex PCR; TCRdb keeps only in-frame clonotypes and omits some of them. The data show approximately 58,000 clones, around 87% seen once. The CDR3 is 13 residues long. The V gene's germline CDR1 is MGHDK and CDR2 SYGVNS. The V end was cut by 3 bases, the J end by 4 bases, with 9 bases between. The gene calls are TRBV25-1 and TRBJ2-5, with D unclear. The receptor's source is a woman aged 55-70 years with lung cancer. Sequencing was done on a sample of PBMCs. The CDR3 loop reads CASSDPTVETQYF. The DNA for the CDR3 is TGTGCCAGCAGTGACCCTACCGTAGAGACCCAGTACTTC.